The 26 T cell receptor beta chains in this list originate from one sample, sequenced in a study of T-cell memory formation after mild COVID-19. One entry per CDR3 protein results from TCRdb running MiXCR on the 5' RACE reads. The repertoire consists of roughly 600,000 distinct CDR3 sequences, with more than 15% occurring once and the leading ten covering more than 10%. The sample taken for sequencing was PBMCs or a T cell subset sorted from them (not recorded which). Every receptor here comes from an adult woman who had mild COVID-19 (a few samples of this study predate the infection). Cell type and time point are not known.

This clonotype has a count of ten or more. This chain connects TRBV10-3 to TRBJ2-7; 10 nucleotides match TRBD1. The CDR3 is 15 amino acids. Trimming took 4 bases from V and 3 from J; bases not matched to a gene: 6. Germline assignment: CDR1 ENHRY and CDR2 SYGVKD. CDR3: CAISGGTGENYEQYF. Written as DNA, the CDR3 is TGTGCCATCAGTGGGGGGACAGGGGAAAACTACGAGCAGTACTTC.

The V and J genes are TRBV7-2 and TRBJ2-3, with 10 bases identical to TRBD2. V gave up 7 bases and J gave up 6 bases; unmatched junction bases: 10. Germline values: CDR1 SGHTA, CDR2 FQGNSA. The CDR3 spans 15 residues. CDR3 amino acids: CASNSASGGADTQYF. In nucleotides, the CDR3 is TGTGCCAGCAACTCCGCTAGCGGGGGCGCCGATACGCAGTATTTT.

The CDR3, as DNA: TGTGCCAGCAGCCTCCTTCGATGGGGGGGGAGAGAGACCCAGTACTTC. It is translated as CASSLLRWGGRETQYF. This rearrangement joins TRBV12-3 or TRBV12-4 to TRBJ2-5; 7 bases map to TRBD2. The CDR3 loop spans 16 amino acids. J was trimmed by 4 bases and V by 6 bases; bases with no gene match: 14.

J is TRBJ2-3 and V is TRBV7-9; D not resolved. Trimming took 11 bases from V and 0 from J, leaving 15 bases between them. The CDR3 covers 14 residues. Germline V gene sequence: CDR1 SEHNR, CDR2 FQNEAQ (reference sequence). CDR3 loop: CACPDQSSTDTQYF. CDR3 coding DNA: TGTGCCTGCCCTGACCAATCTAGCACAGATACGCAGTATTTT.

This chain links TRBV7-3 with TRBJ2-5; 7 positions match TRBD2. CDR1 is SGHTA, CDR2 FQGTGA, per germline. The length of the CDR3 is 15 residues. With 2 bases clipped from V and 7 bases from J, the junction kept 10 bases outside the gene matches. CDR3 region: CASSLQAGLRATQYF. DNA for the CDR3: TGTGCCAGCAGCTTACAAGCGGGGCTCCGGGCGACCCAGTACTTC.

The table lists this clonotype with many counts. This chain connects TRBV7-9 to TRBJ2-7, with D uncertain. Germline V gives CDR1 SEHNR, CDR2 FQNEAQ (reference sequence). The CDR3 is 12 residues long. With 2 bases removed from V and 9 bases from J, the gap between germline ends came to 11 bases. CDR3 amino acids: CASSLNSAGQYF. The DNA for the CDR3 is TGTGCCAGCAGCTTAAACAGCGCCGGGCAGTACTTC.

This clonotype was seen more than once but under ten times. The chain employs TRBV12-3 or TRBV12-4 and TRBJ2-1, with 10 bases fitting TRBD2. The CDR3 has 16 amino acids. V lost 6 bases and J lost 8; bases outside the gene matches: 13. CDR3 bases: TGTGCCAGCAGAGACATACGAGCGGGAGGGACTTATGAGCAGTTCTTC. Protein product: CASRDIRAGGTYEQFF.

This clonotype was counted at least ten times. V is TRBV5-1 and J is TRBJ2-3, with 7 bases that match TRBD1. The germline V gene encodes CDR1 SGHRS and CDR2 YFSETQ. The ends lost 5 bases at V and 6 bases at J; junction bases unmatched: 12. The CDR3 spans 15 residues. The CDR3 protein is CASSSTGSRWDTQYF. The CDR3, as DNA: TGCGCCAGCAGTTCGACAGGGTCGCGTTGGGATACGCAGTATTTT.

V is TRBV7-3 and J is TRBJ2-7; the D is unclear. V lost 0 bases and J lost 5, with 8 bases in between. This CDR3 is 13 amino acids long. Germline loops: CDR1 SGHTA, CDR2 FQGTGA. CDR3: CASSLTRGDEQYF. CDR3 nucleotides: TGTGCCAGCAGCTTAACACGTGGGGACGAGCAGTACTTC.

The J gene is TRBJ1-1, the V gene TRBV10-3; a weak D match, TRBD1 (5 bases). CDR1 is ENHRY and CDR2 is SYGVKD in the germline V gene. Trimming stripped 0 bases from V and 3 bases from J, with 5 bases between. The CDR3 runs to 13 residues. The CDR3 DNA reads TGTGCCATCAGTGAGTCGGGGGACACTGAAGCTTTCTTT. Protein product: CAISESGDTEAFF.

The rearrangement links TRBV29-1 to TRBJ1-4; 7 bases agree with TRBD1. CDR1 and CDR2 (germline): SQVTM, ANQGSEA. V dropped 4 bases and J dropped 7; count of bases not matched to a gene: 15. The CDR3 sequence is 16 residues long. The DNA of the CDR3 is TGCAGCGTTGGCTTATGGGAGACAGGGCTCGGTGAAAAACTGTTTTTT. Translating gives CSVGLWETGLGEKLFF.

This clonotype was seen many times. The chain recombines TRBV9 with TRBJ2-7; 9 positions match TRBD2. Germline assignment: CDR1 SGDLS and CDR2 YYNGEE. This CDR3 has 14 amino acids. V lost 8 bases and J lost 0; bases outside the gene matches: 6. CDR3 residues: CASAFSGSSYEQYF. The CDR3, as DNA: TGTGCCAGTGCCTTTAGCGGGAGCTCCTACGAGCAGTACTTC.

This rearrangement joins TRBV7-2 to TRBJ1-5; D is uncertain. Trimming took off 5 bases at V and 7 bases at J, with 12 bases between the two ends. Germline CDR1 SGHTA, CDR2 FQGNSA. The CDR3 length is 13 residues. DNA for the CDR3: TGTGCCAGCAGCCCCGAGAGGAGACAGCCCCAGCATTTT. It specifies CASSPERRQPQHF. The entire variable domain, with the rest obtained from reference TRBV7-2 and TRBJ1-5, is as follows: GAGVSQSPSNKVTEKGKDVELRCDPISGHTALYWYRQSLGQGLEFLIYFQGNSAPDKSGLPSDRFSAERTGGSVSTLTIQRTQQEDSAVYLCASSPERRQPQHFGDGTRLSIL.

The chain is built from TRBV4-3 and TRBJ2-7, with TRBD2 as a possible D gene (5 bases). The CDR3 has 15 amino acids. Germline assignment: CDR1 LGHNA and CDR2 YSLEER. V was cut by 0 bases and J by 5 bases, with 14 bases left in between. The DNA of the CDR3 is TGCGCCAGCAGCCAAGATATGAGGGCGCTCGACGAGCAGTACTTC. This gives the protein CASSQDMRALDEQYF.

This clonotype has a handful of counts. V usage is TRBV24-1 and J usage is TRBJ2-3, with 8 positions matching TRBD1. Germline V gene data show CDR1 as KGHDR and CDR2 as SFDVKD. J was trimmed by 7 bases and V by 0 bases; bases with no gene match: 8. This CDR3 has 16 residues. The CDR3 spells CATSDLGQGVRNTQYF. The CDR3, as DNA: TGTGCCACCAGTGATTTGGGACAGGGAGTCAGGAATACGCAGTATTTT.

This clonotype was detected only a few times. This chain connects TRBV6-1 to TRBJ2-7; possible D gene TRBD1, 5 bases. Per germline, CDR1 MNHNS and CDR2 SASEGT. CDR3 length equals 14 residues. V lost 6 bases and J lost 4, with 16 bases in between. CDR3 DNA: TGTGCCAGCAGCACCGAGGCAGGGCGGTACGAGCAGTACTTC. This translates into CASSTEAGRYEQYF.

This clonotype was picked up a small number of times. V and J are TRBV5-1 and TRBJ2-1; 9 positions agree with TRBD1. V was clipped by 4 bases and J by 3 bases; unmatched bases: 11. Germline V lookup: CDR1 SGHRS, CDR2 YFSETQ. The CDR3 has 17 residues. CDR3 protein: CASSPTGGADFYNEQFF. CDR3 bases: TGCGCCAGCAGCCCTACAGGGGGCGCGGATTTCTACAATGAGCAGTTCTTC.

The genes are TRBV6-5 and TRBJ2-7, with D uncertain. The CDR3 extends over 16 amino acids. V shed 6 bases and J shed 0 bases, with 18 bases lying between them. Germline V CDR1 and CDR2: MNHEY, SVGAGI. The CDR3 nucleotides read TGTGCCAGCAGCCCACAAACAGTTTCTCCCTCCTACGAGCAGTACTTC. It encodes CASSPQTVSPSYEQYF.

In its sample, this clonotype was seen many times. The CDR3 is CAISEVGEETQYF. CDR3 bases: TGTGCCATCAGTGAGGTCGGGGAAGAGACCCAGTACTTC. V gene TRBV10-3 combines with J gene TRBJ2-5; TRBD2 is a possible D gene (5 bases). The V end was cut by 2 bases, the J end by 3 bases, with 7 bases between. The CDR3 totals 13 residues. CDR1 is ENHRY and CDR2 is SYGVKD in the germline V gene.

Here the CDR3 reads CASTPAGYYEQYF. CDR3 in DNA: TGTGCCAGCACCCCGGCAGGGTACTACGAGCAGTACTTC. The V gene is TRBV6-5, the J gene TRBJ2-7, with D perhaps TRBD1 (5 bases). V was pared by 7 bases and J by 3 bases, with 13 bases between. Germline-derived CDR1 and CDR2 are MNHEY and SVGAGI. There are 13 residues in the CDR3.

V usage is TRBV7-6 and J usage is TRBJ2-7, with D maybe TRBD1 (6 bases). CDR1 is SGHVS and CDR2 is FNYEAQ in the germline V gene. The CDR3 covers 13 residues. V was clipped by 5 bases and J by 4 bases, with 12 bases between them. CDR3 bases: TGTGCCAGCAGCGCTGGACAGCATTACGAGCAGTACTTC. Translation: CASSAGQHYEQYF. Full variable domain (remainder filled in from reference TRBV7-6 and TRBJ2-7): GAGVSQSPRYKVTKRGQDVALRCDPISGHVSLYWYRQALGQGPEFLTYFNYEAQQDKSGLPNDRFSAERPEGSISTLTIQRTEQRDSAMYRCASSAGQHYEQYFGPGTRLTVT.

V and J are TRBV24-1 and TRBJ1-2; no clear D. Germline CDR1 is KGHDR and CDR2 is SFDVKD. Trimming left V 2 bases short and J 2 bases short, with 11 bases between. CDR3 length equals 15 residues. CDR3 nucleotide sequence: TGTGCCACCAGTGATTGGACGGGATTAAACTATGGCTACACCTTC. Translating it yields CATSDWTGLNYGYTF.

The CDR3 is CASSPPGGDEQFF. The CDR3 region has the DNA TGTGCCAGCAGCCCGCCGGGGGGGGATGAGCAGTTCTTC. The chain joins TRBV7-9 to TRBJ2-1; the match to TRBD2 covers 8 bases. This CDR3 is 13 amino acids long. Germline V gene sequence: CDR1 SEHNR, CDR2 FQNEAQ (reference sequence). J lost 8 bases, V lost 5 bases, and 5 bases had no gene match. The full variable domain, with the rest looked up from reference TRBV7-9 and TRBJ2-1, is DTGVSQNPRHKITKRGQNVTFRCDPISEHNRLYWYRQTLGQGPEFLTYFQNEAQLEKSRLLSDRFSAERPKGSFSTLEIQRTEQGDSAMYLCASSPPGGDEQFFGPGTRLTVL.

The chain links TRBV7-9 to TRBJ2-5; maybe TRBD1 (6 bases). Germline V gene lookup returns CDR1 SEHNR and CDR2 FQNEAQ (reference sequence). The CDR3 runs 15 residues. The V end lost 2 bases, the J end lost 5 bases, and 15 bases lay between the germline ends. In DNA form, the CDR3 reads TGTGCCAGCAGCTTACTGGCCTGGGGGCCGGAGACCCAGTACTTC. Encoded protein: CASSLLAWGPETQYF.

This clonotype was seen more than once but under ten times. The chain carries TRBV12-3 or TRBV12-4 and TRBJ2-1; 9 bases line up with TRBD1. The CDR3 has 18 amino acids. V lost 3 bases to trimming and J lost 4 bases; unmatched junction nucleotides: 13. The CDR3: CASSLVYVEQGAYNEQFF. For the CDR3, the DNA is TGTGCCAGCAGTTTGGTTTACGTTGAACAGGGGGCGTACAATGAGCAGTTCTTC.

This clonotype occurred a few times. The chain joins TRBV7-3 to TRBJ1-1, with a tentative D call TRBD1 (6 bases). The CDR3 contains 15 residues. Germline CDR1 SGHTA, CDR2 FQGTGA. The V and J ends lost 5 bases and 3 bases respectively, with 16 bases between them. CDR3 region: CASSVSRGRDTEAFF. The CDR3 nucleotides read TGTGCCAGCAGCGTAAGCAGGGGAAGGGACACTGAAGCTTTCTTT.